These 20 T cell receptor beta chains share one sample of origin, sequenced in a study of vaccination and CD4 T cells after COVID-19. The Oncomine TCR Beta short-read assay was applied to DNA of cultured CD4+ T cells. MiXCR, run by TCRdb on the PCR reads, gives a single entry per CDR3 protein. Found here are several thousand distinct CDR3 sequences, about 20% of them singletons; the top ten hold around 27%. Treatment defined: approximately 9-day PBMC culture with coronavirus spike peptide pools or control peptides (ViraFEST assay). Antigens for these TCRs are unknown. Sequencing was performed on CD4+ T cells from blood, cultured in vitro, taken after SARS-CoV-2 vaccination. The receptors come from a human donor who had recovered from COVID-19.

The CDR3 reads CASSELDGYEQYF. DNA of the CDR3: TGTGCCAGCAGTGAACTGGACGGCTACGAGCAGTACTTC. The chain is built from TRBV2 and TRBJ2-7; D uncertain. This CDR3 has 13 amino acids. The V end lost 2 bases, the J end lost 3 bases, and 8 bases lay between the germline ends. The germline V gene has CDR1 SNHLY and CDR2 FYNNEI.

This clonotype was seen more than once but under ten times. The gene calls are TRBV20-1 and TRBJ2-1, with TRBD2 as a possible D gene (6 bases). Germline CDR1 and CDR2: DFQATT and SNEGSKA (reference sequence). The CDR3 has 12 residues. V was pared by 3 bases and J by 12 bases, with 15 bases between. The CDR3 is CSASRGGDLQFF. The CDR3 bases are TGCAGTGCTAGCCGGGGCGGGGACTTGCAGTTCTTC.

This chain joins TRBV27 and TRBJ2-1; no clear D. This CDR3 comprises 13 residues. Germline V gene sequence: CDR1 MNHEY, CDR2 SMNVEV (reference sequence). The V end lost 4 bases, the J end lost 6 bases, and 10 bases lay between the germline ends. The CDR3 DNA follows: TGTGCCAGCAGTTCGCACGATAGCAATGAGCAGTTCTTC. Its protein product is CASSSHDSNEQFF.

This clonotype was observed a few times. The chain links TRBV7-2 to TRBJ2-1, with D uncertain. CDR3 length: 13 residues. Germline V CDR1 and CDR2: SGHTA, FQGNSA. Trimming left V 6 bases short and J 0 bases short, with 6 bases between. As DNA, the CDR3 is TGTGCCAGCAGTCAGAGCTCCTACAATGAGCAGTTCTTC. Translated: CASSQSSYNEQFF.

The V call is TRBV5-1, the J call TRBJ2-5, with a tentative D call TRBD1 (5 bases). The CDR3 is 16 residues long. V was clipped by 5 bases and J by 4 bases, with 21 bases between them. The germline CDR1 and CDR2 sequences are SGHRS and YFSETQ. The CDR3 nucleotides read TGCGCCAGCAGGAGACAGCAAAGGGCGGTCGCAGAGACCCAGTACTTC. It encodes CASRRQQRAVAETQYF.

By sample share, this clonotype is medium-sized. The junction shows a germline mismatch at one end, possibly a read error. The genes are TRBV7-7 and TRBJ2-7; 7 bases fit TRBD1. The CDR3 consists of 13 residues. Germline values: CDR1 SSHAT, CDR2 FNYEAQ (reference sequence). CDR3 residues: CASSLDGDREQYF. The CDR3 coding sequence is TGTGCTAGCAGCTTAGATGGGGACAGAGAGCAGTACTTC. The variable domain in full, completed from reference TRBV7-7 and TRBJ2-7, reads GAGVSQSPRYKVTKRGQDVTLRCDPISSHATLYWYQQALGQGPEFLTYFNYEAQPDKSGLPSDRFSAERPEGSISTLTIQRTEQRDSAMYRCASSLDGDREQYFGPGTRLTVT.

This clonotype was counted between two and nine times. The chain combines TRBV2 with TRBJ1-2, with 7 nucleotides matching TRBD1. V gave up 10 bases and J gave up 8 bases; unmatched junction bases: 7. This CDR3 contains 11 residues. From germline, CDR1 is SNHLY and CDR2 FYNNEI. Written as DNA, the CDR3 is TGTGCCACAGACAGGGATGGCGGCTACACCTTC. This translates into CATDRDGGYTF. Based on the CDR3 plus reference TRBV2 and TRBJ1-2, the full variable domain is EPEVTQTPSHQVTQMGQEVILRCVPISNHLYFYWYRQILGQKVEFLVSFYNNEISEKSEIFDDQFSVERPDGSNFTLKIRSTKLEDSAMYFCATDRDGGYTFGSGTRLTVV.

Only a few counts were recorded for this clonotype. DNA for the CDR3: TGCGCCAGCAGCTTGGAAGGGGGCGCATCGAGGTCCTACGAGCAGTACTTC. This gives the protein CASSLEGGASRSYEQYF. This rearrangement joins TRBV5-1 to TRBJ2-7; 7 bases are shared with TRBD1. Germline CDR1 SGHRS, CDR2 YFSETQ. This CDR3 is built from 17 residues. The trim removed 0 bases at V and 1 base at J, leaving 10 bases unmatched.

The V gene is TRBV5-8, the J gene TRBJ2-1; D is uncertain. The CDR3 runs 13 residues. Germline V gives CDR1 SGHTS, CDR2 YDEGEE. Trimming stripped 0 bases from V and 3 bases from J, with 4 bases between. CDR3 protein: CASSLARYNEQFF. The CDR3 DNA reads as TGTGCCAGCAGCTTGGCACGCTACAATGAGCAGTTCTTC.

The CDR3 nucleotides are TGTGCCAGCAGCCAAATCGGGGGAGGGCCCAATGAGCAGTTCTTC. Amino acid sequence: CASSQIGGGPNEQFF. The chain carries TRBV4-2 and TRBJ2-1; 7 nucleotides agree with TRBD2. Germline V gene data show CDR1 as LGHNA and CDR2 as YNFKEQ. Trimming at V came to 2 bases and at J to 6 bases, leaving 7 bases not matched to a gene. The CDR3 spans 15 residues.

The gene calls are TRBV18 and TRBJ1-2; D call uncertain. Trimming removed 0 bases from V and 0 bases from J, with 8 bases in between. In germline, CDR1 is KGHSH, CDR2 LQKENI. The CDR3 spans 15 residues. The DNA of the CDR3 is TGTGCCAGCTCACCACCAGGCTCCACTAACTATGGCTACACCTTC. Translated, it gives CASSPPGSTNYGYTF.

In this sample, this clonotype turned up a few times. The chain couples TRBV6-1 to TRBJ2-7; D tentatively reads TRBD1 or TRBD2 (5 bases each). Trimming stripped 2 bases from V and 5 bases from J, with 16 bases between. Germline-derived CDR1 and CDR2 are MNHNS and SASEGT. CDR3 length equals 15 residues. CDR3 in DNA: TGTGCCAGCAGTGAAAGTCCGGATGGGGGTAACGAGCAGTACTTC. This translates into CASSESPDGGNEQYF.

V and J are TRBV28 and TRBJ2-3; D ambiguous. Germline V gives CDR1 MDHEN, CDR2 SYDVKM. CDR3 length: 12 amino acids. V lost 10 bases, J lost 2 bases, and 10 bases lay in between. The CDR3 sequence: CATQTHTDTQYF. CDR3 nucleotide sequence: TGTGCCACCCAGACCCACACAGATACGCAGTATTTT.

By share, this clonotype counts as medium-sized. The chain links TRBV27 to TRBJ2-7; D is possibly TRBD1 (6 bases). Trimming took off 3 bases at V and 4 bases at J, with 16 bases between the two ends. The CDR3 loop spans 15 amino acids. Germline V CDR1 and CDR2: MNHEY, SMNVEV (reference sequence). CDR3 sequence (DNA): TGTGCCAGCAGTTTTGAGCAGGGGAGATGGTACGAGCAGTACTTC. Translated: CASSFEQGRWYEQYF.

CDR3 sequence (DNA): TGTGCCAGCAGTTCCCCGTTCGAGTCAGATACGCAGTATTTT. Its translation: CASSSPFESDTQYF. The chain couples TRBV28 to TRBJ2-3, with D hard to call. Per germline, CDR1 MDHEN and CDR2 SYDVKM. Trimming took 4 bases from V and 4 from J, leaving 12 bases between them. The length of the CDR3 is 14 residues.

Concerning this clonotype: One end of the junction varies from germline; a read error may be responsible. The genes are TRBV28 and TRBJ1-2, with 8 bases that match TRBD1. This CDR3 region has 13 residues. Germline CDR1 and CDR2: MDHEN and SYDVKM. The CDR3 reads CAGRPGGFYGYTF. CDR3 sequence (DNA): TGTGCCGGCAGACCAGGGGGCTTTTATGGCTACACCTTC.

Only a few counts were recorded for this clonotype. The rearrangement joins TRBV15 to TRBJ1-1, with TRBD1 matching 8 bases. This CDR3 is built from 15 residues. Germline V gives CDR1 LNHNV, CDR2 YYDKDF (reference sequence). V lost 0 bases to trimming and J lost 1 base; unmatched junction nucleotides: 1. The CDR3 loop reads CATSREDRANTEAFF. CDR3 nucleotides: TGTGCCACCAGCAGAGAGGACAGGGCGAACACTGAAGCTTTCTTT.

With regard to this clonotype: Relative to the germline gene, one junction end is altered; a read error may explain this. The chain joins TRBV6-1 to TRBJ1-2; possible D gene TRBD1, 5 bases. The CDR3 runs 14 residues. Germline lookup yields CDR1 MNHNS and CDR2 SASEGT. The CDR3 coding sequence is TGTGCCAGCACCCCGGGGGACCTACTCTATGGCCACACCTTC. This encodes CASTPGDLLYGHTF.

The V gene is TRBV2, the J gene TRBJ2-3; D is perhaps TRBD1 (7 bases). The germline V gene has CDR1 SNHLY and CDR2 FYNNEI. The CDR3 has 13 residues. V was clipped by 6 bases and J by 9 bases, with 16 bases between them. CDR3 DNA: TGTGCCAGCAGACAGGGGCGGGATTACACGCAGTATTTT. Its protein product is CASRQGRDYTQYF. Supplemented by reference TRBV2 and TRBJ2-3, the full variable domain reads EPEVTQTPSHQVTQMGQEVILRCVPISNHLYFYWYRQILGQKVEFLVSFYNNEISEKSEIFDDQFSVERPDGSNFTLKIRSTKLEDSAMYFCASRQGRDYTQYFGPGTRLTVL.

This clonotype was counted only a few times. The chain carries TRBV28 and TRBJ1-2; TRBD1 might be the D (5 bases). CDR1 MDHEN and CDR2 SYDVKM come from the germline V gene. The germline V and J ends were trimmed by 3 bases and 6 bases, with 8 bases remaining between them. The CDR3 length is 12 residues. The CDR3 here is CASSLRGDGYTF. As DNA, the CDR3 is TGTGCCAGCAGTTTGAGGGGTGATGGCTACACCTTC.